The 9 T cell receptor beta chains reported below all come from one sample, sequenced in a study of blood T cells in healthy people across ages. Next came a second PCR, run for roughly 7 to 12 cycles, which used a sample-barcoded 5' primer along with a J-beta primer mix. TCRdb ran MiXCR on the 5' RACE reads and lists one entry per CDR3 protein. The table records around 1.1 million distinct CDR3 sequences, under 40% of them present only once. The sequencing sample was made of blood. The receptors come from a young man in good health.

The V call is TRBV27, the J call TRBJ1-4; possible D gene TRBD1, 6 bases. The germline V and J ends were trimmed by 0 bases and 2 bases, with 16 bases remaining between them. CDR3 length equals 18 residues. Germline loops: CDR1 MNHEY, CDR2 SMNVEV (reference sequence). CDR3 coding DNA: TGTGCCAGCAGTTTATCGAGGGACACCCAGGGCACTAATGAAAAACTGTTTTTT. Translating it yields CASSLSRDTQGTNEKLFF.

Note on this clonotype: An end of the junction differs from the germline gene, which may be a read error. V usage is TRBV7-8 and J usage is TRBJ1-1, with TRBD1 identical over 9 bases. The CDR3 spans 14 residues. Germline V gene data show CDR1 as SGHVS and CDR2 as FQNEAQ. CDR3 region: CAGSSTGGISEAFF. CDR3 nucleotides: TGTGCCGGCAGCTCAACAGGGGGCATTTCTGAAGCTTTCTTT. The variable domain in full, completed from reference TRBV7-8 and TRBJ1-1, reads GAGVSQSPRYKVAKRGQDVALRCDPISGHVSLFWYQQALGQGPEFLTYFQNEAQLDKSGLPSDRFFAERPEGSVSTLKIQRTQQEDSAVYLCAGSSTGGISEAFFGQGTRLTVV.

The chain carries TRBV7-2 and TRBJ1-1; 9 positions agree with TRBD1. The CDR3 runs to 17 residues. Unmatched junction bases numbered 9, after V lost 1 base and J lost 3 bases. Germline-derived CDR1 and CDR2 are SGHTA and FQGNSA. The CDR3 nucleotides read TGTGCCAGCAGCTTAGAGCTACAGGGGGCTTTTGACACTGAAGCTTTCTTT. Translating gives CASSLELQGAFDTEAFF.

In its sample, this clonotype was seen a few times. The chain employs TRBV27 and TRBJ2-1; 7 bases agree with TRBD1. Germline CDR1 is MNHEY and CDR2 is SMNVEV (reference sequence). There are 15 residues in the CDR3. V shed 5 bases and J 3 bases; nucleotides not matched to a gene: 7. CDR3 protein: CASSRPGQLYNEQFF. Here the CDR3 DNA reads TGTGCCAGCAGTCGACCGGGACAGCTCTACAATGAGCAGTTCTTC.

This clonotype appeared a few times. The rearrangement links TRBV25-1 to TRBJ1-2, with D maybe TRBD1 (5 bases). The ends were cut back, 1 base at V and 4 bases at J, with 19 bases in the middle. The CDR3 loop spans 17 amino acids. CDR1 is MGHDK and CDR2 is SYGVNS in the germline V gene. The CDR3: CASSEFTDWGIGYGYTF. CDR3 coding DNA: TGTGCCAGCAGTGAATTTACGGATTGGGGGATAGGCTATGGCTACACCTTC.

In its sample, this clonotype was seen a few times. This chain links TRBV20-1 with TRBJ1-2; a possible D gene is TRBD1 (6 bases). This CDR3 region has 14 residues. The germline V gene encodes CDR1 DFQATT and CDR2 SNEGSKA (reference sequence). Trimming shortened V by 3 bases and J by 2 bases, and 13 bases separated the two germline ends. Written as DNA, the CDR3 is TGCAGTGCTAGTAGGGCAGGGGCCAACTATGGCTACACCTTC. Protein: CSASRAGANYGYTF.

This clonotype was found a few times. The chain carries TRBV27 and TRBJ1-2; D remains ambiguous. CDR3 size: 15 residues. Trimming took 2 bases from V and 4 from J, leaving 14 bases between them. In germline, CDR1 is MNHEY, CDR2 SMNVEV (reference sequence). The CDR3 protein is CASSLRPSVPYGYTF. The DNA for the CDR3 is TGTGCCAGCAGTTTACGCCCCAGCGTCCCCTATGGCTACACCTTC.

The CDR3 coding sequence is TGTGCCAGCAGCTTATACTACGGCGACACCGGGGAGCTGTTTTTT. Its translation: CASSLYYGDTGELFF. The V and J genes are TRBV7-2 and TRBJ2-2; D remains ambiguous. CDR1 is SGHTA and CDR2 is FQGNSA in the germline V gene. CDR3 length: 15 residues. Trimming took off 2 bases at V and 3 bases at J, with 10 bases between the two ends.

V and J are TRBV24-1 and TRBJ1-2; 11 nucleotides match TRBD1. The CDR3 is 14 residues long. Germline CDR1 KGHDR, CDR2 SFDVKD. V lost 5 bases to trimming and J lost 6 bases; unmatched junction nucleotides: 4. Here the CDR3 reads CATSGRDRGNGYTF. The CDR3 DNA is TGTGCCACCAGTGGTCGGGACAGGGGGAATGGCTACACCTTC.